Listed below are T cell receptor beta chains from one sample, sequenced in a study of cytomegalovirus exposure and HLA in healthy donors. The table came from immunoSEQ multiplex PCR; TCRdb's copy has only in-frame clones and leaves some out. The sample lists 140,000 to 150,000 clones; about nine tenths were seen once. What was sequenced was PBMCs. Receptor source: a man aged 18 to 30 in good health and CMV-seronegative. Both conserved end residues are part of each CDR3. A D gene is named only where the DNA matches it firmly. Not all rows give a size; the values are once, few, many and, for expanded clones, a class.

CASSLGLAGGFTDTQYF,TGTGCCAGCAGTCTAGGACTAGCGGGAGGTTTCACAGATACGCAGTATTTT,TRBD2,TRBV28,TRBJ2-3,.
CASSGTGQQRYEQCF,TGTGCCAGCAGTGGGACGGGACAGCAGAGATACGAGCAGTGCTTC,TRBD1,TRBV2,TRBJ2-7,.
CASSLIAGQFF,TGTGCCAGCAGCTTAATCGCAGGACAGTTCTTC,.,TRBV7-9,TRBJ2-1,.
CASSLEGAGNEQFF,TGCGCCAGCAGCTTGGAAGGGGCTGGCAATGAGCAGTTCTTC,.,TRBV5-1,TRBJ2-1,.
CASSVLAGVYNEQFF,TGTGCCAGCAGCGTACTAGCGGGGGTATACAATGAGCAGTTCTTC,TRBD2,TRBV9,TRBJ2-1,.
CASSLGVRGGNTGELFF,TGTGCCAGCAGTTTAGGGGTCCGGGGGGGGAACACCGGGGAGCTGTTTTTT,TRBD2,TRBV27,TRBJ2-2,.
CASSLDQGSEQYF,TGCGCCAGCAGCTTGGACCAGGGGTCCGAGCAGTACTTC,.,TRBV5-1,TRBJ2-7,.
CASKGTSGSSYNEQFF,TGTGCCAGCAAAGGGACTAGCGGGAGCTCCTACAATGAGCAGTTCTTC,TRBD2,TRBV27,TRBJ2-1,.
CAGGQGEEKLFF,TGTGCCGGGGGACAGGGAGAAGAAAAACTGTTTTTT,TRBD1,TRBV2,TRBJ1-4,once
CASSHLKLAGGSEQFF,TGTGCCAGCAGCCACCTCAAACTAGCGGGAGGGAGTGAGCAGTTCTTC,TRBD2,TRBV14,TRBJ2-1,.
CASSQEGQSGISYNEQFF,TGCGCCAGCAGCCAAGAAGGGCAGTCCGGGATCTCCTACAATGAGCAGTTCTTC,.,TRBV4-3,TRBJ2-1,few
CASSFGNNEQFF,TGTGCCAGCAGCTTCGGGAACAATGAGCAGTTCTTC,.,TRBV7-9,TRBJ2-1,.
CASSPRQGYDYGYTF,TGTGCCAGCTCACCACGACAGGGTTACGACTATGGCTACACCTTC,TRBD1,TRBV18,TRBJ1-2,.
CASSFPVSGDTDTQYF,TGTGCCAGCAGCTTTCCGGTTAGCGGGGACACAGATACGCAGTATTTT,TRBD2,TRBV7-9,TRBJ2-3,.
CASSQGPDRGISGNTIYF,TGTGCCAGCAGCCAAGGCCCCGACAGGGGGATTTCTGGAAACACCATATATTTT,TRBD1,TRBV4-2,TRBJ1-3,.
CASSRDRVEQPQHF,TGTGCCAGCAGCCGCGACAGGGTGGAACAGCCCCAGCATTTT,TRBD1,TRBV5-8,TRBJ1-5,once
CASSQDSPGAKNIQYF,TGCGCCAGCAGCCAAGATAGCCCGGGGGCCAAAAACATTCAGTACTTC,.,TRBV4-3,TRBJ2-4,.
CASSLVVLAGGETQYF,TGTGCCAGCAGCTTAGTAGTACTAGCGGGAGGAGAGACCCAGTACTTC,TRBD2,TRBV11-3,TRBJ2-5,.
CASGDIKGESGQETQYF,TGTGCCAGCGGGGACATCAAGGGGGAATCGGGCCAAGAGACCCAGTACTTC,.,TRBV2,TRBJ2-5,.
CASSEGASGWADTQYF,TGTGCCAGCAGTGAAGGCGCTAGCGGGTGGGCAGATACGCAGTATTTT,TRBD2,TRBV6-1,TRBJ2-3,.
CASSYQGGPYNEQFF,TGTGCCAGCAGCTATCAGGGCGGACCCTACAATGAGCAGTTCTTC,.,TRBV9,TRBJ2-1,once
CASSQDLGGDTGELFF,TGCGCCAGCAGCCAAGATCTCGGGGGAGACACCGGGGAGCTGTTTTTT,.,TRBV4-3,TRBJ2-2,once
CASSSLQGDTEAFF,TGTGCCAGCAGCTCACTACAGGGTGACACTGAAGCTTTCTTT,.,TRBV4-2,TRBJ1-1,.
CASTIQGGTEAFF,TGTGCCAGCACCATACAGGGCGGCACTGAAGCTTTCTTT,.,TRBV6-5,TRBJ1-1,.
CASSFLPVVGGDKTQYF,TGTGCCAGCAGCTTTCTTCCAGTCGTAGGGGGGGATAAGACCCAGTACTTC,.,TRBV7-2,TRBJ2-5,.
CASSKGESDTQYF,TGTGCCAGCAGCAAAGGAGAGTCGGATACGCAGTATTTT,.,TRBV21-1,TRBJ2-3,.
CASSPLTGGSGYTF,TGTGCCAGCAGCCCGCTGACAGGGGGGAGTGGCTACACCTTC,TRBD1,TRBV2,TRBJ1-2,.
CASNDGRLAEQETQYF,TGTGCCAGCAACGATGGGCGGCTAGCGGAACAAGAGACCCAGTACTTC,TRBD2,TRBV9,TRBJ2-5,.
CATWRGQGNDGYTF,TGTGCCACGTGGCGGGGACAGGGGAACGATGGCTACACCTTC,TRBD1,TRBV7-2,TRBJ1-2,.
CASSRDRGRDTIYF,TGCGCCAGCAGCCGGGACAGGGGGCGAGACACCATATATTTT,TRBD1,TRBV4-1,TRBJ1-3,.
CSVAETGLFGVQETQYF,TGCAGCGTTGCTGAGACAGGGTTATTTGGGGTACAAGAGACCCAGTACTTC,TRBD1,TRBV29-1,TRBJ2-5,.
CASSQPFYGTENTGELFF,TGCGCCAGCAGTCAACCCTTCTATGGGACAGAAAACACCGGGGAGCTGTTTTTT,TRBD1,TRBV23-1,TRBJ2-2,.
CASSQDGTSGLNEQFF,TGCGCCAGCAGCCAAGACGGGACTAGCGGGTTGAATGAGCAGTTCTTC,TRBD2,TRBV4-3,TRBJ2-1,once
CASSYSTGIGGYTF,TGTGCCAGCAGTTACTCGACCGGGATCGGCGGCTACACCTTC,.,TRBV6-5,TRBJ1-2,.
CASSTRQAGYTF,TGTGCCAGTAGTACAAGACAGGCTGGCTACACCTTC,.,TRBV19,TRBJ1-2,few
CASSRQGAGHEQYF,TGCGCCAGCAGTCGGCAGGGGGCAGGTCACGAGCAGTACTTC,TRBD1,TRBV10-2,TRBJ2-7,.
CASSSYRAANEKLFF,TGTGCCAGCAGCTCATACAGGGCGGCTAATGAAAAACTGTTTTTT,.,TRBV6-1,TRBJ1-4,.
CASSLAGGDSSYEQYF,TGTGCCAGCAGCTTAGCTGGCGGGGATAGCTCCTACGAGCAGTACTTC,.,TRBV11-2,TRBJ2-7,.
CASSIQAGVQPQHF,TGTGCCAGTAGTATTCAGGCAGGGGTTCAGCCCCAGCATTTT,.,TRBV19,TRBJ1-5,.
CASSDEAGLRQFF,TGTGCCAGCAGTGATGAGGCGGGACTCCGACAGTTCTTC,.,TRBV25-1,TRBJ2-1,.
CASSLASRGGTEAFF,TGTGCCAGCAGCTTGGCCAGCAGGGGCGGCACTGAAGCTTTCTTT,.,TRBV5-8,TRBJ1-1,.
CSARVRETQYF,TGCAGTGCTAGAGTCCGAGAGACCCAGTACTTC,.,TRBV20-1,TRBJ2-5,.
CAIREGADETQYF,TGTGCCATCAGGGAGGGGGCTGATGAGACCCAGTACTTC,.,TRBV10-3,TRBJ2-5,.
CASSPRGTGANYGYTF,TGTGCCAGCTCACCACGAGGGACAGGGGCTAACTATGGCTACACCTTC,TRBD1,TRBV18,TRBJ1-2,.
CASSLAEGQSTEAFF,TGTGCCAGCAGCTTAGCGGAAGGACAGAGCACTGAAGCTTTCTTT,.,TRBV7-9,TRBJ1-1,once
CASREDSWIADEQFF,TGCGCCAGCAGGGAGGACAGCTGGATAGCCGATGAGCAGTTCTTC,.,TRBV5-1,TRBJ2-1,.
CASRGLAAYNEQFF,TGTGCCAGCAGGGGACTAGCGGCTTACAATGAGCAGTTCTTC,TRBD2,TRBV2,TRBJ2-1,.
CASSLREAEAFF,TGTGCCAGCAGCTTAAGGGAGGCTGAAGCTTTCTTT,.,TRBV7-9,TRBJ1-1,.
CASSPGQGPYNEQFF,TGCGCCAGCAGCCCGGGACAGGGTCCCTACAATGAGCAGTTCTTC,TRBD1,TRBV5-1,TRBJ2-1,.
CASSLVPENQPQHF,TGCGCCAGCAGCTTGGTGCCTGAGAATCAGCCCCAGCATTTT,.,TRBV5-1,TRBJ1-5,.
CASSLEISGQTYNEQFF,TGCGCCAGCAGCTTGGAGATATCGGGACAAACCTACAATGAGCAGTTCTTC,.,TRBV5-1,TRBJ2-1,.
CAWSVDVTVPQHF,TGTGCCTGGAGTGTTGATGTGACAGTGCCTCAGCATTTT,.,TRBV30,TRBJ1-5,.
CASSLGSSYNEQFF,TGTGCCAGCAGCTTGGGCAGCTCCTACAATGAGCAGTTCTTC,.,TRBV5-6,TRBJ2-1,.
CASRASGGLYNEQFF,TGTGCCAGCAGAGCTAGCGGGGGCCTTTACAATGAGCAGTTCTTC,TRBD2,TRBV6-5,TRBJ2-1,.